The 16 T cell receptor beta chains given below trace back to one sample, sequenced in a study of T cells in Graves' hyperthyroidism and ophthalmopathy. RNA transcripts gave rise to amplified TCR beta CDR3 regions. The HTBI primer set was used in a first-round RT-PCR of the TCR CDR3. TCRdb itself ran the multiplex PCR reads through MiXCR, one entry per CDR3 protein. The table has 550,000 to 800,000 distinct CDR3 sequences, around 16% seen once. Sequencing was carried out using blood. The origin of the receptors is a middle-aged man with Graves' hyperthyroidism.

The chain uses TRBV29-1 and TRBJ2-5; the match to TRBD2 covers 9 bases. This CDR3 is built from 14 residues. Looked up from germline, CDR1 is SQVTM and CDR2 is ANQGSEA. V lost 4 bases to trimming and J lost 5 bases; unmatched junction nucleotides: 8. CDR3 in amino acids: CSVGGSGSPETQYF. The CDR3 DNA reads as TGCAGCGTTGGGGGTAGCGGGAGTCCCGAGACCCAGTACTTC.

This clonotype was seen many times. This chain joins TRBV12-3 or TRBV12-4 and TRBJ2-1; D is unresolved. Trimming took 3 bases from V and 0 from J, leaving 21 bases between them. There are 19 residues in the CDR3. The CDR3 is CASSFPGPSLPVSYNEQFF. The CDR3 DNA follows: TGTGCCAGCAGTTTCCCGGGTCCCTCCCTTCCGGTCTCCTACAATGAGCAGTTCTTC.

J is TRBJ2-5 and V is TRBV4-1, with D possibly TRBD2 on 5 matching bases. The CDR3 loop spans 16 amino acids. Germline CDR1 is MGHRA and CDR2 is YSYEKL. V gave up 4 bases and J gave up 4 bases, with 19 bases separating them. The CDR3 bases are TGCGCCAGCAGCCGTCTATGGTCGATTGGAGGAGAGACCCAGTACTTC. Its protein is CASSRLWSIGGETQYF.

This clonotype appeared many times. J is TRBJ2-3 and V is TRBV30; D gene ambiguous. Germline V gene sequence: CDR1 GTSNPN, CDR2 SVGIG (reference sequence). Trimming took 2 bases from V and 0 from J, leaving 3 bases between them. This CDR3 spans 12 amino acids. CDR3 protein: CAWSSSTDTQYF. CDR3 bases: TGTGCCTGGAGTTCAAGCACAGATACGCAGTATTTT.

This clonotype has only a few counts. This chain joins TRBV5-1 and TRBJ1-4; D is perhaps TRBD1 (5 bases). Per germline, CDR1 SGHRS and CDR2 YFSETQ. There are 14 residues in the CDR3. V was pared by 2 bases and J by 6 bases, with 11 bases between. CDR3 residues: CASSLEGGDEKLFF. CDR3 DNA: TGCGCCAGCAGCTTAGAAGGAGGGGATGAAAAACTGTTTTTT.

This clonotype was counted between two and nine times. The CDR3 loop reads CASNQGQTNTEAFF. The CDR3, as DNA: TGTGCCAGCAACCAGGGACAGACTAACACTGAAGCTTTCTTT. The chain combines TRBV6-1 with TRBJ1-1, with 7 nucleotides matching TRBD1. V lost 7 bases, J lost 2 bases, and 7 bases stayed unmatched. The V gene's germline CDR1 is MNHNS and CDR2 SASEGT. The CDR3 length is 14 residues.

In this sample, this clonotype turned up once. CDR3 region: CASRPWVGGMNTEAFF. Here the CDR3 DNA reads TGTGCCAGCAGGCCCTGGGTGGGAGGAATGAACACTGAAGCTTTCTTT. The chain combines TRBV28 with TRBJ1-1; no clear D. The CDR3 consists of 16 residues. Per the germline V gene, CDR1 is MDHEN and CDR2 is SYDVKM. V was trimmed by 6 bases and J by 0 bases, leaving 17 bases between them.

V is TRBV27 and J is TRBJ2-5, with D possibly matching TRBD2 (7 bases). V lost 2 bases to trimming and J lost 5 bases, with 18 bases between them. From germline, CDR1 is MNHEY and CDR2 SMNVEV (reference sequence). CDR3 length: 16 residues. CDR3 loop: CASSLKTGGFEETQYF. The DNA for the CDR3 is TGTGCCAGCAGTTTAAAGACGGGGGGCTTCGAGGAGACCCAGTACTTC.

This clonotype was recorded at least ten times. This chain links TRBV28 with TRBJ2-4; the D gene could be TRBD1 or TRBD2 (6 bases each). The CDR3 covers 14 residues. From germline, CDR1 is MDHEN and CDR2 SYDVKM. The V end lost 4 bases, the J end lost 7 bases, and 14 bases lay between the germline ends. CDR3 nucleotides: TGTGCCAGCAGTTCGACTAGAGGGGGGAACATTCAGTACTTC. The encoded protein is CASSSTRGGNIQYF. The full variable domain, with the rest looked up from reference TRBV28 and TRBJ2-4, is DVKVTQSSRYLVKRTGEKVFLECVQDMDHENMFWYRQDPGLGLRLIYFSYDVKMKEKGDIPEGYSVSREKKERFSLILESASTNQTSMYLCASSSTRGGNIQYFGAGTRLSVL.

This clonotype has just a few counts. CDR3 amino acids: CASSPFSGTSGRAGLNEQFF. CDR3 DNA sequence: TGTGCCAGCAGTCCGTTCTCCGGGACTAGCGGGAGGGCCGGGTTGAATGAGCAGTTCTTC. This chain connects TRBV25-1 to TRBJ2-1; the match to TRBD2 covers 16 bases. The V segment lost 5 bases and the J segment 7 bases; nucleotides outside the gene matches: 17. Germline CDR1 and CDR2: MGHDK and SYGVNS. This CDR3 region has 20 residues.

The gene calls are TRBV19 and TRBJ2-4; D perhaps matches TRBD1 (5 bases). V dropped 3 bases and J dropped 6 bases, with 15 bases sitting between them. Germline CDR1 is LNHDA and CDR2 is SQIVND (reference sequence). The CDR3 is made up of 15 amino acids. In DNA form, the CDR3 reads TGTGCCAGTAGTATCGATCTGGGGCCTGGAAACATTCAGTACTTC. It specifies CASSIDLGPGNIQYF.

In this sample, this clonotype turned up a few times. The chain combines TRBV5-1 with TRBJ2-5, with D perhaps matching TRBD1 (6 bases). Per germline, CDR1 SGHRS and CDR2 YFSETQ. V lost 4 bases and J 2 bases, leaving 15 bases between the germline ends. The CDR3 runs 15 residues. CDR3 nucleotide sequence: TGCGCCAGCAGCCGTGACAGGCTACCACAAGAGACCCAGTACTTC. Its protein is CASSRDRLPQETQYF.

This clonotype showed up many times. The V call is TRBV14, the J call TRBJ1-2; D is unresolved. Trimming took 2 bases from V and 8 from J, leaving 15 bases between them. Germline V gives CDR1 SGHDN, CDR2 FVKESK. This CDR3 contains 14 residues. Here the CDR3 DNA reads TGTGCCAGCAGCCAACGTAACCTAGGTGCCGGCTACACCTTC. It encodes CASSQRNLGAGYTF.

This clonotype was observed at least ten times. This chain connects TRBV5-1 to TRBJ1-1; D is perhaps TRBD1 (5 bases). V lost 5 bases and J lost 0, with 11 bases in between. The CDR3 is 14 amino acids. Germline V lookup: CDR1 SGHRS, CDR2 YFSETQ. CDR3 nucleotides: TGCGCCAGCAGTAGAGACAGCATGAACACTGAAGCTTTCTTT. It encodes CASSRDSMNTEAFF.

The table lists this clonotype with a few counts. J is TRBJ2-7 and V is TRBV5-1; D possibly uses TRBD1 or TRBD2 (6 bases each). V was shortened by 3 bases and J by 3 bases, with 16 bases between the two germline ends. Germline V gene lookup returns CDR1 SGHRS and CDR2 YFSETQ. The CDR3 loop spans 15 amino acids. CDR3 protein: CASSSEEGQDYEQYF. CDR3 bases: TGCGCCAGCAGCTCCGAGGAGGGACAAGACTACGAGCAGTACTTC. Supplemented by reference TRBV5-1 and TRBJ2-7, the full variable domain reads KAGVTQTPRYLIKTRGQQVTLSCSPISGHRSVSWYQQTPGQGLQFLFEYFSETQRNKGNFPGRFSGRQFSNSRSEMNVSTLELGDSALYLCASSSEEGQDYEQYFGPGTRLTVT.

This clonotype was picked up many times. The J gene is TRBJ1-4, the V gene TRBV19, with D perhaps matching TRBD1 (5 bases). Looked up from germline, CDR1 is LNHDA and CDR2 is SQIVND (reference sequence). Trimming took 7 bases from V and 5 from J, leaving 11 bases between them. The CDR3 covers 13 residues. The CDR3 spells CASTGAANEKLFF. CDR3 in DNA: TGTGCCAGTACCGGGGCTGCGAATGAAAAACTGTTTTTT.